The source of this TCR beta chain is a study of CD8+ T cells in alopecia areata. General study findings and limits: Greater clonality was observed in lesional scalp samples, especially alopecia totalis/universalis, versus normal scalp.

Regarding this clone: Its antigen is unknown.

Peripheral blood, together with lesional scalp punch biopsies, was collected from alopecia areata patients. The germline CDR1 and CDR2 sequences are SQVTM and ANQGSEA. There are 20 residues in the CDR3. Trimming removed 0 bases from V and 0 bases from J; junction bases left unmatched: 16. Extracted from the samples, RNA was reverse transcribed into cDNA to serve as the sequencing template. The protocol was immunoSEQ multiplex PCR, while the TCRdb copy is restricted to in-frame clones and leaves out a portion. The table has around 80,000 clones, roughly half seen once. The gene calls are TRBV29-1 and TRBJ2-3, with 9 bases identical to TRBD1. This sequence originates from a human donor with alopecia areata. Sequencing used NKG2D-high CD8+ T cells sorted from blood. The CDR3 DNA sequence: TGCAGCGTTGAAGATCCCATCCGCCCCCCGACAGGGGGGAGCACAGATACGCAGTATTTT. This codes for CSVEDPIRPPTGGSTDTQYF.